Sequencing of this T cell receptor (beta chain) was carried out in a study of identical twins. The study, taken as a whole, reports: Whereas memory repertoires showed no such difference, abundant cord blood beta clonotypes carried fewer insertions.

V lost 4 bases and J lost 6; bases outside the gene matches: 10. The CDR3 runs to 14 residues. Germline-derived CDR1 and CDR2 are SGDLS and YYNGEE. Unique molecular identifiers were in the cDNA, with template-switch universal primer binding. From the 5' RACE reads, TCRdb called clonotypes with MiXCR, one entry per CDR3 protein. The sample shows around 200,000 distinct CDR3 sequences, around 10% of them seen only once. Concerning this clonotype itself: Its antigen is undetermined.

The specimen sequenced was memory (CD45RO+) T cells sorted from blood. The genes are TRBV9 and TRBJ2-7; the match to TRBD1 covers 7 bases. The TCR sequence derives from a woman younger than 30 in good health. CDR3 protein: CASSPPTGSGEQYF. CDR3 in DNA: TGTGCCAGCAGCCCTCCGACAGGGTCTGGCGAGCAGTACTTC.